Presented here are 8 T cell receptor beta chains from one specimen sequenced in a study of blood T cell repertoires in COVID-19 (dated by TCRdb to between 2020 and 2021). The library was produced with the immunoSEQ multiplex PCR assay. What TCRdb holds here is the immuneACCESS table cut down to in-frame rearrangements. Part of the clones is not present; checked against another copy, under half of the missing clones reflect an unresolved V gene, and the others are unexplained. This sample lists some 260,000 clones; about 87% were detected once. In total, the top ten clones hold 5% to 6.5% of the sample. The sample was peripheral blood. The receptors derive from a woman in her thirties with COVID-19, enrolled during active disease.

This chain uses TRBV6-5 with TRBJ1-3; 7 bases map to TRBD1. The V gene end was trimmed by 1 base and the J gene end by 4 bases; junction bases not matched to a gene: 4. Germline CDR1 reads MNHEY; CDR2 reads SVGAGI. The CDR3 spans 15 residues. CDR3 amino acids: CASSYFRGRGNTIYF. CDR3 sequence (DNA): TGTGCCAGCAGTTACTTTAGGGGGCGAGGAAACACCATATATTTT.

The chain couples TRBV5-6 to TRBJ2-5; tentatively, D is TRBD1 (7 bases). The CDR3 consists of 18 residues. Trimming removed 0 bases at V and 4 bases at J, with 22 bases between. The V gene's germline CDR1 is SGHDT and CDR2 YYEEEE. CDR3 sequence (DNA): TGTGCCAGCAGCTTGGGTCCAGGGGGGTCCAATGGACGAGAGACCCAGTACTTC. This sequence encodes CASSLGPGGSNGRETQYF. Drawing the rest from reference TRBV5-6 and TRBJ2-5, the complete variable domain is DAGVTQSPTHLIKTRGQQVTLRCSPKSGHDTVSWYQQALGQGPQFIFQYYEEEERQRGNFPDRFSGHQFPNYSSELNVNALLLGDSALYLCASSLGPGGSNGRETQYFGPGTRLLVL.

This sequence joins TRBV12-3 or TRBV12-4 and TRBJ2-1; a weak D match, TRBD1 (5 bases). V lost 6 bases and J lost 7, with 7 bases in between. This CDR3 has 11 amino acids. The CDR3 spells CASSRVNEQFF. CDR3 sequence (DNA): TGTGCCAGCAGCAGGGTTAATGAGCAGTTCTTC.

This clone was counted a few times. V gene TRBV24-1 combines with J gene TRBJ1-5; 12 positions match TRBD1. The junction had 7 bases not matched to a gene; V was cut back by 5 bases and J by 6 bases. Germline V gene sequence: CDR1 KGHDR, CDR2 SFDVKD. This CDR3 has 16 residues. The DNA of the CDR3 is TGTGCCACCAGTGGCTCCGGGACAGGGGGCAGTCAGCCCCAGCATTTT. The encoded protein is CATSGSGTGGSQPQHF.

In its sample, this clone was seen once. The chain combines TRBV3-1 (or the pseudogene TRBV3-2) with TRBJ2-7, with 10 bases matching TRBD2. Germline assignment: CDR1 LGHDT and CDR2 YNNKEL (reference sequence). The CDR3 has 14 residues. J lost 7 bases, V lost 1 base, and 4 bases had no gene match. The chain's CDR3 is CASSQAAGGPEQYF. In nucleotides, the CDR3 is TGTGCCAGCAGCCAAGCAGCGGGGGGGCCGGAGCAGTACTTC.

This chain links TRBV5-1 with TRBJ2-1; 7 bases are shared with TRBD1. Germline V lookup: CDR1 SGHRS, CDR2 YFSETQ. Trimming removed 0 bases from V and 2 bases from J; junction bases left unmatched: 14. CDR3 length: 19 amino acids. The chain's CDR3 is CASSLVGGGHLQAYNEQFF. For the CDR3, the DNA is TGCGCCAGCAGCTTGGTAGGGGGCGGTCATCTCCAGGCCTACAATGAGCAGTTCTTC.

The chain couples TRBV7-2 to TRBJ2-3; TRBD2 agrees at 10 bases. The V gene end was trimmed by 4 bases and the J gene end by 2 bases; junction bases not matched to a gene: 3. There are 15 residues in the CDR3. Germline CDR1 SGHTA, CDR2 FQGNSA. The CDR3 sequence is CASSSLAGVTDTQYF. Here the CDR3 DNA reads TGTGCCAGCAGCTCCCTAGCGGGGGTCACAGATACGCAGTATTTT.

J is TRBJ1-1 and V is TRBV27, with 7 bases aligning to TRBD1. Trimming at V came to 8 bases and at J to 10 bases, leaving 10 bases not matched to a gene. The length of the CDR3 is 12 residues. The germline CDR1 and CDR2 sequences are MNHEY and SMNVEV (reference sequence). The CDR3 DNA is TGTGCCAGCGGCTACCAACGGGACAGAGCTTTCTTT. It is translated as CASGYQRDRAFF.